These 5 T cell receptor beta chains were sequenced from one sample in a study of neoadjuvant anti-PD-1 for oral cavity cancer. The assay was immunoSEQ multiplex PCR, and TCRdb's table has in-frame clones only and misses some. The sample records about 8,500 clones, under 85% being singletons. Noted time point: after neoadjuvant nivolumab, at surgical resection. The sample was PBMCs, taken after nivolumab (anti-PD-1) treatment. The receptors here all came from a person aged 40 to 85 with oral cavity squamous cell carcinoma.

The rearrangement uses TRBV19 and TRBJ1-5, with 7 bases aligning to TRBD1. Looked up from germline, CDR1 is LNHDA and CDR2 is SQIVND (reference sequence). The CDR3 is 14 amino acids. V was clipped by 6 bases and J by 3 bases; unmatched bases: 5. The CDR3 DNA is TGTGCCAGTAGCCAGGGACAGCTCAATCAGCCCCAGCATTTT. Translating it yields CASSQGQLNQPQHF.

The rearrangement links TRBV27 to TRBJ2-7, with D maybe TRBD2 (6 bases). The ends were cut back, 2 bases at V and 7 bases at J, with 15 bases in the middle. CDR3 length: 14 residues. CDR1 MNHEY and CDR2 SMNVEV come from the germline V gene (reference sequence). The CDR3 region has the DNA TGTGCCAGCAGTTTACTCGGGAGCAGTGGAGAGCAGTACTTC. This encodes CASSLLGSSGEQYF.

The chain combines TRBV27 with TRBJ2-3; no clear D gene. Germline V gives CDR1 MNHEY, CDR2 SMNVEV (reference sequence). The CDR3 totals 16 residues. V was clipped by 0 bases and J by 4 bases, with 14 bases between them. Here the CDR3 DNA reads TGTGCCAGCAGTTTATCCGATTTGGTATCCTCAGATACGCAGTATTTT. This sequence encodes CASSLSDLVSSDTQYF.

The chain has TRBV27 and TRBJ2-7; 7 positions match TRBD1. Germline lookup yields CDR1 MNHEY and CDR2 SMNVEV (reference sequence). The CDR3 consists of 16 residues. After removal of 5 bases from V and 3 bases from J, the junction contained 13 bases not matched to a gene. The CDR3 sequence: CASSSRTGVTFYEQYF. The CDR3 bases are TGTGCCAGCAGTAGTCGGACAGGCGTTACGTTCTACGAGCAGTACTTC.

The gene calls are TRBV15 and TRBJ1-5; no firm D call. Germline V gene sequence: CDR1 LNHNV, CDR2 YYDKDF (reference sequence). The CDR3 is made up of 14 amino acids. V was pared by 2 bases and J by 7 bases, with 12 bases between. Here the CDR3 reads CATSRRRSGQPQHF. DNA of the CDR3: TGTGCCACCAGCAGAAGGAGGAGCGGGCAGCCCCAGCATTTT.